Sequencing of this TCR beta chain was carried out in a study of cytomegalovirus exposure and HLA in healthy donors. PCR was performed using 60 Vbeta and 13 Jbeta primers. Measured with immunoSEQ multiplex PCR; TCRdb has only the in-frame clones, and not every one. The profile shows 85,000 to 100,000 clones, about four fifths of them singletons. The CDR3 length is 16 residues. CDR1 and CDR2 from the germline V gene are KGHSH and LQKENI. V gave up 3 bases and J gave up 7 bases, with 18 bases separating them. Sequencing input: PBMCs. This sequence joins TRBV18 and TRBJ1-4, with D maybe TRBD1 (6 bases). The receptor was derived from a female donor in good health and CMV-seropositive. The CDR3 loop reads CASSPLRGGAGEKLFF. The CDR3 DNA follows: TGTGCCAGCTCACCCCTCCGAGGGGGGGCGGGTGAAAAACTGTTTTTT. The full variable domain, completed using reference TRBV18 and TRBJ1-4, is NAGVMQNPRHLVRRRGQEARLRCSPMKGHSHVYWYRQLPEEGLKFMVYLQKENIIDESGMPKERFSAEFPKEGPSILRIQQVVRGDSAAYFCASSPLRGGAGEKLFFGSGTQLSVL.